This TCR beta chain was profiled in a study of cytomegalovirus exposure and HLA in healthy donors. Study results and caveats: Within an earlier analysis, most TCR beta V segments proved productive either about 90% or about 30% of the time.

Worth noting for this clone: What it binds is unknown.

PCR used 60 Vbeta primers and 13 Jbeta primers. Produced via immunoSEQ multiplex PCR; TCRdb's table is partial and in-frame only. The repertoire holds under 200,000 clones, with approximately 80% as singletons. This CDR3 has 14 residues. The V and J ends lost 6 bases and 1 base respectively, with 12 bases between them. Germline lookup yields CDR1 MNHEY and CDR2 SVGAGI. This TCR came from a woman aged 35 to 49 in good health and CMV-seropositive. The sequenced material came from PBMCs. The chain uses TRBV6-5 and TRBJ2-5, with a weak D call TRBD2 (6 bases). In DNA form, the CDR3 reads TGTGCCAGCAGCAGGAGGGACCTCCAAGAGACCCAGTACTTC. It translates to CASSRRDLQETQYF.